What follows are 28 T cell receptor beta chains derived from one specimen sequenced in a study of blood T cell repertoires in COVID-19. The assay was immunoSEQ multiplex PCR, and TCRdb's table has in-frame clones only and misses some. The repertoire holds around 130,000 clones, with approximately 83% as singletons. The sample taken for sequencing was peripheral blood. Receptor source: a woman aged 50 to 60 who had recovered from COVID-19.

This chain connects TRBV2 to TRBJ1-1; D gene uncertain. The CDR3 totals 14 residues. From germline, CDR1 is SNHLY and CDR2 FYNNEI. V shed 2 bases and J shed 1 base, with 8 bases lying between them. The CDR3 DNA follows: TGTGCCAGCAGTGAAATACTATCGAACACTGAAGCTTTCTTT. Protein sequence: CASSEILSNTEAFF. The whole variable domain, filled in from reference TRBV2 and TRBJ1-1, reads EPEVTQTPSHQVTQMGQEVILRCVPISNHLYFYWYRQILGQKVEFLVSFYNNEISEKSEIFDDQFSVERPDGSNFTLKIRSTKLEDSAMYFCASSEILSNTEAFFGQGTRLTVV.

The rearrangement joins TRBV7-9 to TRBJ1-4; weak D call: TRBD1 (5 bases). The CDR3 consists of 13 residues. Germline V gene data show CDR1 as SEHNR and CDR2 as FQNEAQ (reference sequence). V was trimmed by 5 bases and J by 8 bases, leaving 12 bases between them. CDR3 in amino acids: CASSPQGGEKLFF. As DNA, the CDR3 is TGTGCCAGCAGCCCGCAGGGTGGAGAAAAACTGTTTTTT.

The chain has TRBV30 and TRBJ2-2, with 10 positions matching TRBD1. This CDR3 comprises 15 residues. With V trimmed by 1 base and J by 6 bases, 5 bases remained unmatched. Per germline, CDR1 GTSNPN and CDR2 SVGIG (reference sequence). This CDR3 is CAWSGGTGVAGELFF. In nucleotides, the CDR3 is TGTGCCTGGAGTGGGGGGACAGGGGTTGCCGGGGAGCTGTTTTTT.

The chain joins TRBV2 to TRBJ1-6; D is perhaps TRBD1 (6 bases). Trimming left V 4 bases short and J 7 bases short, with 14 bases between. The CDR3 extends over 15 amino acids. Germline assignment: CDR1 SNHLY and CDR2 FYNNEI. CDR3 nucleotide sequence: TGTGCCAGCAGTGGGAGACGGACAGACAATTCACCCCTCCACTTT. Its protein is CASSGRRTDNSPLHF.

J is TRBJ2-7 and V is TRBV11-3; TRBD2 is a possible D gene (6 bases). The CDR3 has 14 residues. Germline V gene lookup returns CDR1 SGHNT and CDR2 YENEEA. Trimming left V 1 base short and J 2 bases short, with 9 bases between. CDR3 in DNA: TGTGCCAGCAGCTTAGGACCGGGAGCCTACGAGCAGTACTTC. Its translation is CASSLGPGAYEQYF.

The V call is TRBV6-5, the J call TRBJ1-1; possible D gene TRBD1, 6 bases. V lost 5 bases, J lost 5 bases, and 12 bases lay in between. In germline, CDR1 is MNHEY, CDR2 SVGAGI. The CDR3 extends over 13 amino acids. The CDR3 DNA reads as TGTGCCAGCAGTCCCAACAGGGTTACTGAAGCTTTCTTT. Protein product: CASSPNRVTEAFF.

This clone was recorded only once. The rearrangement links TRBV7-9 to TRBJ1-4; D remains ambiguous. The germline gives CDR1 SEHNR, CDR2 FQNEAQ (reference sequence). CDR3 size: 15 residues. Trimming cost V 3 bases and J 5 bases, with 13 bases left between them. CDR3 protein: CASSFLTDLNEKLFF. DNA of the CDR3: TGTGCCAGCAGCTTTCTTACAGATTTAAATGAAAAACTGTTTTTT.

The rearrangement links TRBV15 to TRBJ2-1; D may be TRBD1 (6 bases). The germline V and J ends were trimmed by 0 bases and 4 bases, with 10 bases remaining between them. From germline, CDR1 is LNHNV and CDR2 YYDKDF (reference sequence). CDR3 length: 15 residues. CDR3 in amino acids: CATSREGDTYNEQFF. Written as DNA, the CDR3 is TGTGCCACCAGCAGAGAAGGGGACACGTACAATGAGCAGTTCTTC.

The rearrangement links TRBV7-2 to TRBJ2-7; possible D gene TRBD1, 6 bases. Per germline, CDR1 SGHTA and CDR2 FQGNSA. The CDR3 consists of 13 residues. V was clipped by 2 bases and J by 5 bases, with 10 bases between them. The CDR3 here is CASSLLYRDEQYF. CDR3 sequence (DNA): TGTGCCAGCAGCTTATTGTACAGGGACGAGCAGTACTTC.

The table lists this clone with a few counts. J is TRBJ1-5 and V is TRBV6-6; 10 positions match TRBD1. This CDR3 is built from 17 residues. V lost 5 bases to trimming and J lost 0 bases; unmatched junction nucleotides: 7. Germline-derived CDR1 and CDR2 are MNHNY and SVGAGI (reference sequence). The CDR3 protein is CASSRLGQGRSNQPQHF. The CDR3 nucleotides read TGTGCCAGCAGTCGGTTGGGACAGGGGCGTAGCAATCAGCCCCAGCATTTT.

J is TRBJ1-3 and V is TRBV5-1, with D possibly matching TRBD1 (6 bases). V shed 0 bases and J shed 2 bases, with 9 bases lying between them. This CDR3 contains 15 residues. Looked up from germline, CDR1 is SGHRS and CDR2 is YFSETQ. CDR3 amino acids: CASSLAGDTGNTIYF. In nucleotides, the CDR3 is TGCGCCAGCAGCTTGGCCGGGGACACTGGAAACACCATATATTTT.

The rearrangement links TRBV5-4 to TRBJ1-1; TRBD1 matches 8 bases. Germline V gene sequence: CDR1 SGHNT, CDR2 YYREEE (reference sequence). The CDR3 is made up of 14 amino acids. J lost 1 base, V lost 4 bases, and 3 bases had no gene match. In nucleotides, the CDR3 is TGTGCCAGCAGCATCGGACAGGGGAACACTGAAGCTTTCTTT. It is translated as CASSIGQGNTEAFF.

V and J are TRBV29-1 and TRBJ1-4; D uncertain. Trimming removed 6 bases at V and 4 bases at J, with 12 bases between. Looked up from germline, CDR1 is SQVTM and CDR2 is ANQGSEA. This CDR3 has 13 amino acids. The DNA of the CDR3 is TGCAGCGTAGCTAGGTCTCTTAATGAAAAACTGTTTTTT. Protein: CSVARSLNEKLFF.

The chain employs TRBV9 and TRBJ2-1; 12 bases line up with TRBD2. This CDR3 spans 18 amino acids. J lost 6 bases, V lost 0 bases, and 10 bases had no gene match. Germline-derived CDR1 and CDR2 are SGDLS and YYNGEE. Here the CDR3 reads CASSVGFGTSGLLNEQFF. In nucleotides, the CDR3 is TGTGCCAGCAGCGTAGGATTTGGGACTAGCGGGCTCCTCAATGAGCAGTTCTTC.

The rearrangement joins TRBV9 to TRBJ2-5, with D tentatively TRBD1 (5 bases). V dropped 0 bases and J dropped 5 bases, with 8 bases sitting between them. Germline loops: CDR1 SGDLS, CDR2 YYNGEE. The CDR3 consists of 13 residues. CDR3 sequence reads: CASSVEWGETQYF. As DNA, the CDR3 is TGTGCCAGCAGCGTAGAGTGGGGCGAGACCCAGTACTTC. The variable domain in full, completed from reference TRBV9 and TRBJ2-5, reads DSGVTQTPKHLITATGQRVTLRCSPRSGDLSVYWYQQSLDQGLQFLIQYYNGEERAKGNILERFSAQQFPDLHSELNLSSLELGDSALYFCASSVEWGETQYFGPGTRLLVL.

CDR3 coding DNA: TGTGCCAGTCACATTTACGGGAAATACAATGAGCAGTTCTTC. Translated: CASHIYGKYNEQFF. The rearrangement joins TRBV19 to TRBJ2-1, with D perhaps TRBD2 (5 bases). The CDR3 runs to 14 residues. Germline V lookup: CDR1 LNHDA, CDR2 SQIVND (reference sequence). Trimming shortened V by 8 bases and J by 4 bases, and 15 bases separated the two germline ends.

The V call is TRBV12-5, the J call TRBJ1-5; D gene ambiguous. The CDR3 has 14 amino acids. V lost 7 bases, J lost 6 bases, and 16 bases lay in between. The germline gives CDR1 LGHNT, CDR2 FRNRAP. The CDR3 DNA sequence: TGTGCTAGTGCCGACTCATCGGGTTCTCAGCCCCAGCATTTT. This sequence encodes CASADSSGSQPQHF. Using reference TRBV12-5 and TRBJ1-5 for the parts outside the CDR3, the full variable domain is DARVTQTPRHKVTEMGQEVTMRCQPILGHNTVFWYRQTMMQGLELLAYFRNRAPLDDSGMPKDRFSAEMPDATLATLKIQPSEPRDSAVYFCASADSSGSQPQHFGDGTRLSIL.

A single count supports this clone. V and J are TRBV10-3 and TRBJ2-3, with TRBD1 as a possible D gene (5 bases). CDR3 length: 14 amino acids. Germline V lookup: CDR1 ENHRY, CDR2 SYGVKD. The V and J ends lost 6 bases and 3 bases respectively, with 13 bases between them. CDR3 sequence: CAIRTDTGTDTQYF. The CDR3 region has the DNA TGTGCCATCAGGACAGATACGGGTACAGATACGCAGTATTTT.

The rearrangement uses TRBV5-1 and TRBJ2-3; 11 bases map to TRBD2. The CDR3 loop spans 15 amino acids. Trimming cost V 4 bases and J 5 bases; bases outside gene matches: 6. Germline values: CDR1 SGHRS, CDR2 YFSETQ. CDR3 coding DNA: TGCGCCAGCAGCCCTCTGACTAGCGGGATAGATACGCAGTATTTT. This encodes CASSPLTSGIDTQYF.

The gene calls are TRBV3-1 (or the pseudogene TRBV3-2) and TRBJ2-7; D unclear. This CDR3 comprises 15 residues. The germline gives CDR1 LGHDT, CDR2 YNNKEL (reference sequence). The ends were cut back, 2 bases at V and 8 bases at J, with 19 bases in the middle. CDR3 bases: TGTGCCAGCAGCCAACATGATGGAGCGCGCACGAAGCAGTACTTC. As protein: CASSQHDGARTKQYF.

The chain employs TRBV19 and TRBJ2-7, with 9 nucleotides matching TRBD1. Germline CDR1 and CDR2: LNHDA and SQIVND (reference sequence). The CDR3 totals 16 residues. V lost 5 bases to trimming and J lost 3 bases; unmatched junction nucleotides: 11. The CDR3 region is CASSFRDRVVHYEQYF. The CDR3, as DNA: TGTGCCAGTAGTTTCCGGGACAGGGTAGTACACTACGAGCAGTACTTC.

The chain employs TRBV7-8 and TRBJ1-6; 7 bases agree with TRBD1. The CDR3 is 16 amino acids. Germline loops: CDR1 SGHVS, CDR2 FQNEAQ. Trimming cost V 0 bases and J 7 bases; bases outside gene matches: 6. CDR3 protein: CASSLAKGARNSPLHF. The CDR3 DNA reads as TGTGCCAGCAGCTTAGCCAAGGGGGCTCGGAATTCACCCCTCCACTTT.

J is TRBJ2-7 and V is TRBV2, with D possibly TRBD2 on 5 matching bases. The CDR3 is 11 residues long. Germline V lookup: CDR1 SNHLY, CDR2 FYNNEI. V shed 8 bases and J shed 2 bases, with 7 bases lying between them. The CDR3 DNA reads as TGTGCCAGCGTCGGGGCCTACGAGCAGTACTTC. It encodes CASVGAYEQYF.

V gene TRBV5-1 combines with J gene TRBJ1-2, with 9 positions matching TRBD1. J was trimmed by 4 bases and V by 4 bases; bases with no gene match: 14. Per the germline V gene, CDR1 is SGHRS and CDR2 is YFSETQ. The CDR3 is made up of 17 amino acids. The CDR3 loop reads CASSTGNRGLDGYGYTF. CDR3 bases: TGCGCCAGCAGCACAGGAAACAGGGGGCTGGACGGCTATGGCTACACCTTC.

The chain combines TRBV12-3 or TRBV12-4 with TRBJ1-1, with a weak D call TRBD1 (6 bases). The germline V and J ends were trimmed by 4 bases and 5 bases, with 11 bases remaining between them. This CDR3 region has 13 residues. This CDR3 is CASSYRVGTEAFF. The DNA of the CDR3 is TGTGCCAGCAGTTACAGGGTTGGTACTGAAGCTTTCTTT.

J is TRBJ2-1 and V is TRBV3-1 (or the pseudogene TRBV3-2), with D possibly being TRBD2 (6 bases). The CDR3 contains 16 residues. Deletions cut 1 base from V and 2 bases from J, with 12 bases between. The germline CDR1 and CDR2 sequences are LGHDT and YNNKEL (reference sequence). The CDR3 DNA follows: TGTGCCAGCAGCCAAGTGGAGGGGAGGACCTACAATGAGCAGTTCTTC. Its translation: CASSQVEGRTYNEQFF.

The V call is TRBV13, the J call TRBJ1-1, with D unclear. Germline loops: CDR1 PRHDT, CDR2 FYEKMQ (reference sequence). This CDR3 spans 13 amino acids. With 3 bases removed from V and 1 base from J, the gap between germline ends came to 6 bases. The DNA for the CDR3 is TGTGCCAGCAGCTTCGCGGAGAACACTGAAGCTTTCTTT. It yields the protein CASSFAENTEAFF.

This clone was seen a few times. The CDR3 coding sequence is TGTGCCAGTACCCTAAGGGGGGGACTGGGACAGCCCCAGCATTTT. Amino acids: CASTLRGGLGQPQHF. This rearrangement joins TRBV19 to TRBJ1-5; D may be TRBD1 (6 bases). Trimming pared 7 bases from V and 7 bases from J, leaving 20 bases between. This CDR3 is built from 15 residues. Germline assignment: CDR1 LNHDA and CDR2 SQIVND (reference sequence).